The next 27 T cell receptor beta chains were all read from a single sample in a study of T cell responses to AZD1222 COVID-19 vaccine. Profiled with immunoSEQ multiplex PCR; TCRdb holds only in-frame clones, not every one. The sample has more than 95,000 clones; around 89% are singletons. The sequences come from peripheral blood, collected on day 0 of MenACWY control vaccination. The receptor source for this set is an adult in good health.

The chain has TRBV6-5 and TRBJ2-1; D not certain. The V gene lost 4 bases and the J gene lost 2 bases, with 15 bases spanning the gap. Germline values: CDR1 MNHEY, CDR2 SVGAGI. CDR3 length: 16 residues. The CDR3 sequence is CASSFTRSQAYNEQFF. CDR3 DNA sequence: TGTGCCAGCAGTTTCACACGGTCCCAAGCCTACAATGAGCAGTTCTTC.

The chain joins TRBV19 to TRBJ2-1, with 8 nucleotides matching TRBD2. V lost 7 bases to trimming and J lost 0 bases; unmatched junction nucleotides: 8. There are 16 residues in the CDR3. Germline CDR1 is LNHDA and CDR2 is SQIVND (reference sequence). CDR3: CASIEGGGSSYNEQFF. The CDR3 coding sequence is TGTGCCAGTATTGAGGGCGGGGGGAGCTCCTACAATGAGCAGTTCTTC. Full variable domain (missing parts from reference TRBV19 and TRBJ2-1): DGGITQSPKYLFRKEGQNVTLSCEQNLNHDAMYWYRQDPGQGLRLIYYSQIVNDFQKGDIAEGYSVSREKKESFPLTVTSAQKNPTAFYLCASIEGGGSSYNEQFFGPGTRLTVL.

The CDR3: CASSPNLSGPYEQYF. The CDR3 nucleotides are TGTGCCAGCAGTCCAAATCTCAGCGGGCCCTACGAGCAGTACTTC. This chain joins TRBV2 and TRBJ2-7; tentatively, D is TRBD2 (6 bases). Trimming shortened V by 5 bases and J by 2 bases, and 16 bases separated the two germline ends. Per the germline V gene, CDR1 is SNHLY and CDR2 is FYNNEI. This CDR3 region has 15 residues.

CDR3 nucleotide sequence: TGTGCCAGCAGCCATACAGGGGCTGGGGCCAACGTCCTGACTTTC. Its translation: CASSHTGAGANVLTF. This rearrangement joins TRBV27 to TRBJ2-6; 7 positions agree with TRBD1. Germline CDR1 MNHEY, CDR2 SMNVEV (reference sequence). The CDR3 runs 15 residues. With V trimmed by 6 bases and J by 2 bases, 4 bases remained unmatched. Together with reference TRBV27 and TRBJ2-6, the CDR3 gives the full variable domain: EAQVTQNPRYLITVTGKKLTVTCSQNMNHEYMSWYRQDPGLGLRQIYYSMNVEVTDKGDVPEGYKVSRKEKRNFPLILESPSPNQTSLYFCASSHTGAGANVLTFGAGSRLTVL.

This chain connects TRBV6-1 to TRBJ2-7, with a weak D call TRBD1 (6 bases). The V gene lost 3 bases and the J gene lost 5 bases, with 17 bases spanning the gap. Germline V gene sequence: CDR1 MNHNS, CDR2 SASEGT. This CDR3 is built from 15 residues. The CDR3 DNA sequence: TGTGCCAGCAGTGATTGGGCGCAGGGGACCAACGAGCAGTACTTC. Translated: CASSDWAQGTNEQYF.

V is TRBV29-1 and J is TRBJ2-7; 12 positions agree with TRBD2. Germline loops: CDR1 SQVTM, CDR2 ANQGSEA. V dropped 7 bases and J dropped 4; count of bases not matched to a gene: 5. The CDR3 totals 13 residues. The CDR3 DNA reads TGCAGCGCCCGCGGACTAGCGGGATACGAGCAGTACTTC. Its translation: CSARGLAGYEQYF.

As for this clone: The identical CDR3 is also encoded by other nucleotide sequences in the sample. The J gene is TRBJ1-5, the V gene TRBV19; D gene unclear. The CDR3 spans 12 residues. Trimming took 6 bases from V and 7 from J, leaving 10 bases between them. The V gene's germline CDR1 is LNHDA and CDR2 SQIVND (reference sequence). In DNA form, the CDR3 reads TGTGCCAGTAGCGGAGTCGGACAGCCCCAGCATTTT. Translated: CASSGVGQPQHF. Full variable domain (outside the CDR3, taken from reference TRBV19 and TRBJ1-5): DGGITQSPKYLFRKEGQNVTLSCEQNLNHDAMYWYRQDPGQGLRLIYYSQIVNDFQKGDIAEGYSVSREKKESFPLTVTSAQKNPTAFYLCASSGVGQPQHFGDGTRLSIL.

This chain links TRBV4-1 with TRBJ1-1, with TRBD1 matching over 7 bases. V shed 3 bases, J shed 0 bases, and the junction held 4 bases outside the gene matches. The CDR3 sequence is 15 residues long. Per germline, CDR1 MGHRA and CDR2 YSYEKL. Here the CDR3 reads CASSHFQGVNTEAFF. CDR3 DNA sequence: TGCGCCAGCAGCCATTTTCAGGGGGTGAACACTGAAGCTTTCTTT.

The chain recombines TRBV27 with TRBJ2-1; TRBD2 matches 7 bases. The trim removed 5 bases at V and 7 bases at J, leaving 8 bases unmatched. Germline V gene sequence: CDR1 MNHEY, CDR2 SMNVEV (reference sequence). The CDR3 spans 14 residues. DNA of the CDR3: TGTGCCAGCAGTACCCAACTAGCGAGAAATGAGCAGTTCTTC. Translating gives CASSTQLARNEQFF.

The chain recombines TRBV6-6 with TRBJ1-2; D possibly corresponds to TRBD1 (5 bases). V gave up 10 bases and J gave up 4 bases, with 13 bases separating them. Per germline, CDR1 MNHNY and CDR2 SVGAGI (reference sequence). This CDR3 is 12 amino acids long. CDR3 loop: CATARDVYGYTF. Here the CDR3 DNA reads TGTGCCACCGCAAGGGACGTCTATGGCTACACCTTC.

This chain links TRBV7-8 with TRBJ1-3, with D uncertain. Trimming took 4 bases from V and 5 from J, leaving 15 bases between them. This CDR3 is 15 amino acids long. Germline lookup yields CDR1 SGHVS and CDR2 FQNEAQ. This CDR3 is CASSSASVWRNTIYF. In DNA form, the CDR3 reads TGTGCCAGCAGCTCAGCCTCGGTTTGGAGAAACACCATATATTTT.

The chain is built from TRBV6-5 and TRBJ2-1, with unresolved D. Germline CDR1 and CDR2: MNHEY and SVGAGI. Trimming removed 7 bases from V and 0 bases from J, with 13 bases in between. This CDR3 has 15 amino acids. CDR3: CASTKDWSSYNEQFF. DNA of the CDR3: TGTGCCAGCACCAAAGACTGGAGCTCCTACAATGAGCAGTTCTTC.

The chain recombines TRBV7-2 with TRBJ1-2; D remains ambiguous. This CDR3 is 15 amino acids long. V lost 5 bases, J lost 7 bases, and 20 bases lay in between. CDR1 is SGHTA, CDR2 FQGNSA, per germline. DNA for the CDR3: TGTGCCAGCAGCCTGCCGGGCGCCGGGAAAGGTGGCTACACCTTC. Translated, it gives CASSLPGAGKGGYTF.

V gene TRBV7-2 combines with J gene TRBJ2-2; 7 nucleotides match TRBD2. Looked up from germline, CDR1 is SGHTA and CDR2 is FQGNSA. V was pared by 0 bases and J by 5 bases, with 3 bases of the junction left unmatched. This CDR3 region has 15 residues. In DNA form, the CDR3 reads TGTGCCAGCAGCTTAGCGGGAGGGCAAACCGGGGAGCTGTTTTTT. Encoded protein: CASSLAGGQTGELFF.

This clone has a single count. The CDR3 nucleotides read TGTGCCAGCTCACAATCCTCGGGGCAAGCAACTAATGAAAAACTGTTTTTT. Residues: CASSQSSGQATNEKLFF. The gene calls are TRBV18 and TRBJ1-4, with D possibly TRBD1 on 5 matching bases. This CDR3 has 17 amino acids. Germline V gene sequence: CDR1 KGHSH, CDR2 LQKENI. Trimming left V 4 bases short and J 0 bases short, with 15 bases between.

The CDR3 loop reads CASSENNYEQYF. The CDR3 DNA reads as TGTGCCAGCAGTGAAAATAACTACGAGCAGTACTTC. The chain uses TRBV6-1 and TRBJ2-7, with unresolved D. This CDR3 is 12 amino acids long. Germline assignment: CDR1 MNHNS and CDR2 SASEGT. Trimming removed 2 bases from V and 3 bases from J, with 5 bases in between.

CDR3 residues: CASSPEAGANVLTF. CDR3 DNA: TGTGCCAGCAGCCCGGAGGCTGGGGCCAACGTCCTGACTTTC. The V gene is TRBV3-1 (or the pseudogene TRBV3-2), the J gene TRBJ2-6; D might be TRBD2 (5 bases). From germline, CDR1 is LGHDT and CDR2 YNNKEL (reference sequence). The CDR3 spans 14 residues. The ends were cut back, 4 bases at V and 2 bases at J, with 6 bases in the middle.

A few counts support this clone. V is TRBV2 and J is TRBJ2-6; D ambiguous. Per the germline V gene, CDR1 is SNHLY and CDR2 is FYNNEI. This CDR3 has 16 amino acids. The germline V and J ends were trimmed by 2 bases and 4 bases, with 12 bases remaining between them. The CDR3 sequence: CASSESMGTGANVLTF. In nucleotides, the CDR3 is TGTGCCAGCAGTGAATCGATGGGAACGGGGGCCAACGTCCTGACTTTC.

This clone came up a few times. CDR3 DNA: TGTGCCAGCAGCTTAACCGGGACCGGGGAGCTGTTTTTT. It yields the protein CASSLTGTGELFF. This chain joins TRBV11-1 and TRBJ2-2, with D uncertain. The CDR3 has 13 amino acids. Germline lookup yields CDR1 SGHAT and CDR2 FQDESV (reference sequence). Trimming took 2 bases from V and 5 from J, leaving 6 bases between them.

The chain links TRBV5-1 to TRBJ1-1; TRBD1 is a possible D gene (5 bases). Trimming took off 3 bases at V and 5 bases at J, with 14 bases between the two ends. The CDR3 consists of 14 residues. The germline V gene has CDR1 SGHRS and CDR2 YFSETQ. As DNA, the CDR3 is TGCGCCAGCAGCTGGGGGGATTCGGGAACTGAAGCTTTCTTT. As protein: CASSWGDSGTEAFF. Drawing the rest from reference TRBV5-1 and TRBJ1-1, the complete variable domain is KAGVTQTPRYLIKTRGQQVTLSCSPISGHRSVSWYQQTPGQGLQFLFEYFSETQRNKGNFPGRFSGRQFSNSRSEMNVSTLELGDSALYLCASSWGDSGTEAFFGQGTRLTVV.

The chain couples TRBV4-3 to TRBJ2-1, with D perhaps given as TRBD1 or TRBD2 (5 bases each). Germline lookup yields CDR1 LGHNA and CDR2 YSLEER. V lost 0 bases and J 4 bases, leaving 10 bases between the germline ends. The CDR3 is 15 residues long. The CDR3 coding sequence is TGCGCCAGCAGCCAAGATCGCGAGGGGTACAATGAGCAGTTCTTC. This encodes CASSQDREGYNEQFF.

V gene TRBV10-2 combines with J gene TRBJ2-5; 8 bases align to TRBD2. Germline CDR1 and CDR2: WSHSY and SAAADI. This CDR3 has 13 residues. The V gene end was trimmed by 6 bases and the J gene end by 5 bases; junction bases not matched to a gene: 5. The CDR3: CASRESGSETQYF. CDR3 nucleotide sequence: TGCGCCAGCAGAGAGAGCGGGAGTGAGACCCAGTACTTC.

The CDR3 loop reads CAEQTKREDGEKLFF. In DNA, the CDR3 is TGTGCCGAGCAAACAAAAAGGGAAGACGGTGAAAAACTGTTTTTT. The chain combines TRBV5-4 with TRBJ1-4; D remains ambiguous. Trimming removed 10 bases from V and 7 bases from J, with 23 bases in between. This CDR3 is 15 amino acids long. CDR1 and CDR2 from the germline V gene are SGHNT and YYREEE (reference sequence).

The V call is TRBV6-5, the J call TRBJ1-1, with D perhaps matching TRBD1 (6 bases). Trimming stripped 10 bases from V and 4 bases from J, with 16 bases between. This CDR3 is built from 13 residues. Germline CDR1 is MNHEY and CDR2 is SVGAGI. The CDR3 DNA reads TGTGCCACTTTAACAGGGTTGGCCACTGAAGCTTTCTTT. Protein: CATLTGLATEAFF.

Written as DNA, the CDR3 is TGCGCCAGCAGCTTGGTTGTCGACGGCTACGAGCAGTACTTC. It yields the protein CASSLVVDGYEQYF. This chain connects TRBV5-1 to TRBJ2-7, with no clear D. From germline, CDR1 is SGHRS and CDR2 YFSETQ. The V gene lost 0 bases and the J gene lost 3 bases, with 10 bases spanning the gap. The CDR3 loop spans 14 amino acids.

In regard to this clone: A read error may produce the germline difference seen at one junction end. The chain is built from TRBV11-3 and TRBJ2-5, with a possible D match to TRBD1 (6 bases). CDR3 size: 15 residues. CDR1 and CDR2 from the germline V gene are SGHNT and YENEEA. CDR3: CASRLERGGQETQYF. CDR3 coding DNA: TGTGCCAGCCGCTTAGAAAGAGGGGGACAAGAGACCCAGTACTTC.

The V call is TRBV6-5, the J call TRBJ1-2; 7 nucleotides line up with TRBD1. Unmatched junction bases numbered 7, after V lost 6 bases and J lost 0 bases. In germline, CDR1 is MNHEY, CDR2 SVGAGI. CDR3 length equals 15 residues. CDR3 sequence (DNA): TGTGCCAGCAGATCACAGGGGCTTACTAACTATGGCTACACCTTC. Its protein product is CASRSQGLTNYGYTF.